Below are 20 T cell receptor beta chains sequenced from a single sample in a study of T cell responses to AZD1222 COVID-19 vaccine. Method: immunoSEQ multiplex PCR; TCRdb's copy keeps in-frame clones and lacks some. The data show roughly 60,000 clones, around 83% seen once. The material was peripheral blood, obtained on day 0 of AZD1222 vaccination. The receptors derive from an adult in good health.

The V call is TRBV6-5, the J call TRBJ1-2; 8 positions agree with TRBD1. Trimming cost V 2 bases and J 4 bases; bases outside gene matches: 9. This CDR3 spans 16 amino acids. From germline, CDR1 is MNHEY and CDR2 SVGAGI. In DNA, the CDR3 is TGTGCCAGCAGTTACCCCCCCCGACAGGGGACCTATGGCTACACCTTC. Its translation is CASSYPPRQGTYGYTF.

The rearrangement joins TRBV12-3 or TRBV12-4 to TRBJ1-5; weak D call: TRBD1 (6 bases). CDR3 length: 13 amino acids. The ends were cut back, 6 bases at V and 5 bases at J, with 11 bases in the middle. This chain's CDR3 is CASRWGPHQPQHF. CDR3 DNA sequence: TGTGCCAGCAGATGGGGGCCCCATCAGCCCCAGCATTTT.

J is TRBJ1-4 and V is TRBV10-3; TRBD1 is a possible D gene (5 bases). Germline lookup yields CDR1 ENHRY and CDR2 SYGVKD. The length of the CDR3 is 12 residues. The V end lost 6 bases, the J end lost 5 bases, and 7 bases lay between the germline ends. CDR3 loop: CAISRENEKLFF. The CDR3 nucleotides read TGTGCCATCAGCAGGGAGAATGAAAAACTGTTTTTT.

CDR3 protein: CASSGLDRYRTGKNTEAFF. The CDR3 DNA is TGTGCCAGCAGCGGACTCGATCGCTACCGGACAGGGAAAAACACTGAAGCTTTCTTT. The V gene is TRBV13, the J gene TRBJ1-1; TRBD1 agrees at 8 bases. V lost 5 bases, J lost 2 bases, and 19 bases stayed unmatched. Germline assignment: CDR1 PRHDT and CDR2 FYEKMQ (reference sequence). The CDR3 totals 19 residues.

The chain has TRBV19 and TRBJ2-1; 9 nucleotides agree with TRBD1. Germline CDR1 and CDR2: LNHDA and SQIVND (reference sequence). The CDR3 runs to 17 residues. The ends lost 4 bases at V and 1 base at J; junction bases unmatched: 8. The CDR3 sequence is CASSNWRTGVSYNEQFF. In nucleotides, the CDR3 is TGTGCCAGTAGTAACTGGCGGACAGGGGTTTCCTACAATGAGCAGTTCTTC. Full variable domain (rest looked up from reference TRBV19 and TRBJ2-1): DGGITQSPKYLFRKEGQNVTLSCEQNLNHDAMYWYRQDPGQGLRLIYYSQIVNDFQKGDIAEGYSVSREKKESFPLTVTSAQKNPTAFYLCASSNWRTGVSYNEQFFGPGTRLTVL.

This clone was detected only once. The genes are TRBV11-2 and TRBJ1-6; the D is unclear. The CDR3 spans 13 residues. From germline, CDR1 is SGHAT and CDR2 FQNNGV. V lost 2 bases and J 7 bases, leaving 6 bases between the germline ends. In DNA, the CDR3 is TGTGCCAGCAGCTTACGAGCCAATTCACCCCTCCACTTT. This translates into CASSLRANSPLHF.

The gene calls are TRBV9 and TRBJ2-6; D may match TRBD1 or TRBD2 (5 bases each). The germline V gene encodes CDR1 SGDLS and CDR2 YYNGEE. Trimming removed 0 bases at V and 4 bases at J, with 14 bases between. The CDR3 extends over 17 amino acids. CDR3 coding DNA: TGTGCCAGCAGCGTAGATTGGGACGGATCCGGGGCCAACGTCCTGACTTTC. This translates into CASSVDWDGSGANVLTF.

The chain uses TRBV28 and TRBJ2-7, with 7 bases fitting TRBD2. The CDR3 runs to 15 residues. V lost 2 bases and J lost 9; bases outside the gene matches: 13. CDR1 is MDHEN and CDR2 is SYDVKM in the germline V gene. The CDR3 protein is CASSLTSAYSGGQYF. In nucleotides, the CDR3 is TGTGCCAGCAGTTTAACTAGCGCCTACTCGGGAGGGCAGTACTTC.

V usage is TRBV12-3 or TRBV12-4 and J usage is TRBJ1-2; D unresolved. V lost 4 bases and J 8 bases, leaving 8 bases between the germline ends. This CDR3 has 11 amino acids. The CDR3 nucleotides are TGTGCCAGCAGTTCGGCTGGGGGCTACACCTTC. It is translated as CASSSAGGYTF.

This chain uses TRBV5-1 with TRBJ1-1, with 8 nucleotides matching TRBD1. The CDR3 runs 16 residues. J was trimmed by 2 bases and V by 2 bases; bases with no gene match: 8. Germline V gene data show CDR1 as SGHRS and CDR2 as YFSETQ. The CDR3 bases are TGCGCCAGCAGCTTACAACCGACAGGGGCAAACACTGAAGCTTTCTTT. Translation: CASSLQPTGANTEAFF.

This rearrangement joins TRBV6-2 or TRBV6-3 to TRBJ2-4; 7 bases match TRBD1. The CDR3 has 14 amino acids. Germline V gene lookup returns CDR1 MNHEY and CDR2 SVGEGT. V lost 6 bases and J lost 3; bases outside the gene matches: 5. DNA of the CDR3: TGTGCCAGCAGCACAGGGACAGACAAAAACATTCAGTACTTC. It encodes CASSTGTDKNIQYF.

In this sample, this clone turned up once. V gene TRBV30 combines with J gene TRBJ2-1; the D is unclear. Germline V gene lookup returns CDR1 GTSNPN and CDR2 SVGIG (reference sequence). The CDR3 has 12 amino acids. V was trimmed by 0 bases and J by 14 bases, leaving 14 bases between them. The CDR3, as DNA: TGTGCCTGGAGTGTACCCCAGGAATCCGAGTTCTTC. Translated: CAWSVPQESEFF. Variable domain in full (rest from reference TRBV30 and TRBJ2-1): SQTIHQWPATLVQPVGSPLSLECTVEGTSNPNLYWYRQAAGRGLQLLFYSVGIGQISSEVPQNLSASRPQDRQFILSSKKLLLSDSGFYLCAWSVPQESEFFGPGTRLTVL.

V usage is TRBV7-2 and J usage is TRBJ2-1; perhaps TRBD2 as D (6 bases). The V gene lost 4 bases and the J gene lost 5 bases, with 12 bases spanning the gap. Germline values: CDR1 SGHTA, CDR2 FQGNSA. The CDR3 has 14 residues. CDR3 amino acids: CASSYGDLNNEQFF. The DNA of the CDR3 is TGTGCCAGCAGCTACGGGGACTTAAACAATGAGCAGTTCTTC. Looking up the rest from reference TRBV7-2 and TRBJ2-1 gives the full variable domain: GAGVSQSPSNKVTEKGKDVELRCDPISGHTALYWYRQSLGQGLEFLIYFQGNSAPDKSGLPSDRFSAERTGGSVSTLTIQRTQQEDSAVYLCASSYGDLNNEQFFGPGTRLTVL.

The table lists this clone with a count of one. J is TRBJ2-5 and V is TRBV11-2; 7 bases agree with TRBD2. Germline CDR1 reads SGHAT; CDR2 reads FQNNGV. V trimming: 5 bases; J trimming: 1 base; junction bases outside the gene matches: 7. The CDR3 covers 15 residues. CDR3 region: CASSPGGGLQETQYF. In DNA, the CDR3 is TGTGCCAGCAGCCCGGGGGGAGGCCTCCAAGAGACCCAGTACTTC.

V usage is TRBV11-2 and J usage is TRBJ2-1, with D possibly being TRBD2 (5 bases). V was shortened by 7 bases and J by 7 bases, with 17 bases between the two germline ends. Germline-derived CDR1 and CDR2 are SGHAT and FQNNGV. The CDR3 has 14 amino acids. The CDR3 protein is CASTTTTGKNEQFF. The CDR3 bases are TGTGCCAGCACCACGACTACTGGGAAGAATGAGCAGTTCTTC.

This chain connects TRBV5-1 to TRBJ2-1, with 12 bases matching TRBD2. The trim removed 4 bases at V and 9 bases at J, leaving 5 bases unmatched. Germline V gene lookup returns CDR1 SGHRS and CDR2 YFSETQ. This CDR3 has 14 residues. The CDR3 here is CASSRGLAGGEQFF. CDR3 nucleotides: TGCGCCAGCAGCAGGGGACTAGCGGGCGGTGAGCAGTTCTTC. The full variable domain, in which reference TRBV5-1 and TRBJ2-1 provide the parts outside the CDR3, is KAGVTQTPRYLIKTRGQQVTLSCSPISGHRSVSWYQQTPGQGLQFLFEYFSETQRNKGNFPGRFSGRQFSNSRSEMNVSTLELGDSALYLCASSRGLAGGEQFFGPGTRLTVL.

The chain has TRBV7-2 and TRBJ2-1; 9 bases align to TRBD1. The CDR3 spans 15 residues. V shed 5 bases, J shed 4 bases, and the junction held 6 bases outside the gene matches. In germline, CDR1 is SGHTA, CDR2 FQGNSA. DNA of the CDR3: TGTGCCAGCAGCCCGGGGACAGGGTTATACAATGAGCAGTTCTTC. Translated: CASSPGTGLYNEQFF.

The table lists this clone with a few counts. The chain employs TRBV5-6 and TRBJ2-3; the D is unclear. The V gene's germline CDR1 is SGHDT and CDR2 YYEEEE. V gave up 6 bases and J gave up 2 bases, with 10 bases separating them. The CDR3 runs 13 residues. The chain's CDR3 is CASMAPNTDTQYF. The CDR3 DNA reads as TGTGCCAGCATGGCGCCAAACACAGATACGCAGTATTTT.

V is TRBV11-1 and J is TRBJ2-3; D unclear. Germline assignment: CDR1 SGHAT and CDR2 FQDESV (reference sequence). This CDR3 contains 12 residues. V dropped 3 bases and J dropped 4 bases, with 5 bases sitting between them. The CDR3 loop is CASSFSADTQYF. CDR3 nucleotides: TGTGCCAGCAGCTTTTCCGCAGATACGCAGTATTTT.

V is TRBV6-5 and J is TRBJ1-1, with 8 bases lining up with TRBD1. J was trimmed by 0 bases and V by 2 bases; bases with no gene match: 5. The CDR3 extends over 16 amino acids. CDR1 and CDR2 from the germline V gene are MNHEY and SVGAGI. This CDR3 is CASSYGGQGMNTEAFF. The CDR3 coding sequence is TGTGCCAGCAGTTACGGCGGACAGGGTATGAACACTGAAGCTTTCTTT.